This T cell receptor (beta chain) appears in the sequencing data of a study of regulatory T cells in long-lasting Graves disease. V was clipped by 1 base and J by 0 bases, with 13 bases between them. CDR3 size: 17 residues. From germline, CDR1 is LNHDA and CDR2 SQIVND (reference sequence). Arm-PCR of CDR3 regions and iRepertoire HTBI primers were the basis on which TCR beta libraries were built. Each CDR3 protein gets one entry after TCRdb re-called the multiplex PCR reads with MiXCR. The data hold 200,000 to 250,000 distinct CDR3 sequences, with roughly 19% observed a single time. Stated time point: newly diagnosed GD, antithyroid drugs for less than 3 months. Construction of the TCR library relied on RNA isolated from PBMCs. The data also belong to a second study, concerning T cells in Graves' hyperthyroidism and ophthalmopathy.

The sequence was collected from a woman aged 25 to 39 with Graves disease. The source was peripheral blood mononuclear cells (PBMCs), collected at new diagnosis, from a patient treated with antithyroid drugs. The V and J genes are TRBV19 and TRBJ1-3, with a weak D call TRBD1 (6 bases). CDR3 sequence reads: CASSIGPGDRSGNTIYF. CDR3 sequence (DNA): TGTGCCAGTAGTATAGGCCCAGGGGACCGCTCTGGAAACACCATATATTTT.